This T cell receptor beta chain is drawn from a study of cytomegalovirus exposure and HLA in healthy donors. The CDR3 sequence is 15 residues long. The germline V and J ends were trimmed by 10 bases and 7 bases, with 23 bases remaining between them. Germline-derived CDR1 and CDR2 are MNHEY and SVGAGI. The table lists this clone with a few counts. The PCR used 60 Vbeta and 13 Jbeta primers. Some clones are missing from TCRdb's copy, which holds only in-frame ones; the method was immunoSEQ multiplex PCR. Here the sample spans about 140,000 clones, approximately 71% being singletons. The sequenced sample was PBMCs. This clonotype was sampled from a young man in good health and CMV-seronegative. The chain joins TRBV6-5 to TRBJ2-1; tentatively, D is TRBD2 (6 bases). CDR3 bases: TGTGCCACCTCTCAGGGTCGGCTAGCGATGAATGAGCAGTTCTTC. Protein sequence: CATSQGRLAMNEQFF.